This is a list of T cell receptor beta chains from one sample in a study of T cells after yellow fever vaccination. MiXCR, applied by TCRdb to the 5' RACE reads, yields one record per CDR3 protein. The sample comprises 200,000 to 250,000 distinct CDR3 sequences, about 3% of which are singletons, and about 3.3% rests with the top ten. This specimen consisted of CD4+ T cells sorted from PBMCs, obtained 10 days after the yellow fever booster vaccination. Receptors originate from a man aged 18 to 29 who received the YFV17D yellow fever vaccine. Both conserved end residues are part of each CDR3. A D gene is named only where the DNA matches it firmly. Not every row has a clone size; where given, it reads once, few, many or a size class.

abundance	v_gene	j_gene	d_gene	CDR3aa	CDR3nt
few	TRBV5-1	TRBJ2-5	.	CASSSEQETQYF	TGCGCCAGCAGCTCAGAACAAGAGACCCAGTACTTC
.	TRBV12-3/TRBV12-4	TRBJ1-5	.	CASNKGGGGHQPQHF	TGTGCCAGCAACAAAGGGGGGGGCGGCCATCAGCCCCAGCATTTT
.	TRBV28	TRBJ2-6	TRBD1	CASLFGPGQGPSGANVLTF	TGTGCCAGCCTTTTCGGGCCGGGACAGGGTCCCTCTGGGGCCAACGTCCTGACTTTC
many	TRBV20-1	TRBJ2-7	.	CSARGYTYEQYF	TGCAGTGCCCGCGGATACACCTACGAGCAGTACTTC
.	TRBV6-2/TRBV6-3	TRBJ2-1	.	CASTKATRGSEQFF	TGTGCCAGCACCAAGGCGACTAGAGGAAGTGAGCAGTTCTTC
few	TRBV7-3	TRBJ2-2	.	CASSLRPVNTGELFF	TGTGCCAGCAGCTTAAGGCCGGTGAACACCGGGGAGCTGTTTTTT
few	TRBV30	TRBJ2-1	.	CAWSRGSREQFF	TGTGCCTGGAGTCGCGGATCGCGTGAGCAGTTCTTC
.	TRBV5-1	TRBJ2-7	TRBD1	CASSPLPPGQSSYEQYF	TGCGCCAGCAGCCCCCTACCTCCGGGACAGTCCTCCTACGAGCAGTACTTC
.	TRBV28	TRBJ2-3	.	CASSQGGRWGGTDTQYF	TGTGCCAGCAGCCAGGGGGGCAGATGGGGAGGCACAGATACGCAGTATTTT
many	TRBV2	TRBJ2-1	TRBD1	CASSQTRDRGTINFF	TGTGCCAGCAGTCAGACTCGGGACAGGGGTACGATTAATTTCTTC
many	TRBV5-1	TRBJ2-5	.	CASSLGQRSQETQYF	TGCGCCAGCAGCTTAGGCCAGCGGAGCCAAGAGACCCAGTACTTC
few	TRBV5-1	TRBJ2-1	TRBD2	CASSFLRLAEHNEQFF	TGCGCCAGCAGCTTTCTCCGACTAGCGGAACATAATGAGCAGTTCTTC